The TCR beta chain under discussion was sequenced for a study of T cell responses to AZD1222 COVID-19 vaccine. General study points: At baseline, seropositivity was found in only a handful of AZD1222 recipients. Clonal diversity may have been underestimated, and the donors were mostly white British, with more females than males.

CDR3 length: 14 residues. Germline CDR1 reads SGHNT; CDR2 reads YENEEA. The V end lost 0 bases, the J end lost 6 bases, and 10 bases lay between the germline ends. Repertoires were generated with immunoSEQ multiplex PCR, while TCRdb's copy carries only in-frame clones and drops some. The sample comprises tens of thousands of clones, about 89% of which are singletons, and roughly 4.8% rests with the top ten. This clone was counted once. Its antigen is still unknown. This rearrangement joins TRBV11-3 to TRBJ2-3, with D unclear. The sequence was obtained from an adult in good health. The sample was peripheral blood, taken on day 0 of MenACWY control vaccination. CDR3 residues: CASSLDLQSDTQYF. The CDR3 bases are TGTGCCAGCAGCTTAGACCTCCAGTCGGATACGCAGTATTTT.